Sequencing of this TCR beta chain was carried out in a study of blood T cell repertoires in COVID-19. Looking at the study overall: Sites across the United States, Italy and Spain contributed samples from acute and convalescent COVID-19. The cDNA or gDNA used as material had been derived from T cells, B-cell-depleted T cells, or PBMCs.

Original processing notes: From reference gene primer amplification, estimates of nucleated cell counts were derived. TCRdb keeps only in-frame clones here, not all; method: immunoSEQ multiplex PCR. The DNA was the basis for D and trimming; V, J and clone size are from that table. Here the sample spans some 260,000 clones, 88% being singletons. This sequence originates from a woman aged 40 to 50 who had recovered from COVID-19. The sample taken for sequencing was peripheral blood.

The CDR3 coding sequence is TGTGCCAGCTCACCACTTTCGGGGAGGTGGGCCAAAAACATTCAGTACTTC. Amino acids: CASSPLSGRWAKNIQYF. The rearrangement joins TRBV18 to TRBJ2-4, with D possibly matching TRBD2 (6 bases). This CDR3 has 17 amino acids. CDR1 and CDR2 from the germline V gene are KGHSH and LQKENI. Trimming took off 1 base at V and 1 base at J, with 14 bases between the two ends.